The 4 T cell receptor beta chains reported below all come from one sample, sequenced in a study of blood T cells in healthy people across ages. A second PCR, run for about 7 to 11 cycles, used a sample-barcoded 5' primer plus a J-beta primer mix. From the 5' RACE reads, TCRdb called clonotypes with MiXCR, one entry per CDR3 protein. There are around 500,000 distinct CDR3 sequences in the sample; around 27% occur only once, and roughly 3.5% lies in the top ten. These sequences were also reported in another study, on T cells of mothers and their children.

The sequenced sample consisted of blood. These receptors all come from a boy younger than 10 in good health.

V is TRBV25-1 and J is TRBJ1-3; the D is unclear. V was clipped by 4 bases and J by 0 bases, with 10 bases between them. CDR1 and CDR2 (germline): MGHDK, SYGVNS. The CDR3 length is 15 residues. CDR3 amino acids: CASSVPEYSGNTIYF. DNA for the CDR3: TGTGCCAGCAGTGTCCCCGAATACTCTGGAAACACCATATATTTT.

The chain joins TRBV5-1 to TRBJ1-1, with D perhaps matching TRBD1 (6 bases). The CDR3 contains 14 residues. CDR1 is SGHRS, CDR2 YFSETQ, per germline. Trimming left V 5 bases short and J 4 bases short, with 15 bases between. The chain's CDR3 is CASRPPGAVTEAFF. CDR3 DNA sequence: TGCGCCAGCAGGCCGCCAGGGGCGGTCACTGAAGCTTTCTTT.

This chain joins TRBV6-2 or TRBV6-3 and TRBJ2-5; 7 nucleotides match TRBD1. The CDR3 length is 15 residues. Germline trimming cut 6 bases from V and 0 bases from J; bases unmatched to any gene: 7. Per the germline V gene, CDR1 is MNHEY and CDR2 is SVGEGT. Written as DNA, the CDR3 is TGTGCCAGCAGATCACACAGGGGTCACCAAGAGACCCAGTACTTC. Translation: CASRSHRGHQETQYF.

V usage is TRBV25-1 and J usage is TRBJ2-5, with D perhaps TRBD1 (6 bases). The CDR3 runs 15 residues. In germline, CDR1 is MGHDK, CDR2 SYGVNS. V lost 2 bases and J lost 5, with 15 bases in between. The CDR3 spells CASSENYRVGETQYF. The CDR3 DNA sequence: TGTGCCAGCAGTGAAAATTACAGGGTCGGTGAGACCCAGTACTTC.